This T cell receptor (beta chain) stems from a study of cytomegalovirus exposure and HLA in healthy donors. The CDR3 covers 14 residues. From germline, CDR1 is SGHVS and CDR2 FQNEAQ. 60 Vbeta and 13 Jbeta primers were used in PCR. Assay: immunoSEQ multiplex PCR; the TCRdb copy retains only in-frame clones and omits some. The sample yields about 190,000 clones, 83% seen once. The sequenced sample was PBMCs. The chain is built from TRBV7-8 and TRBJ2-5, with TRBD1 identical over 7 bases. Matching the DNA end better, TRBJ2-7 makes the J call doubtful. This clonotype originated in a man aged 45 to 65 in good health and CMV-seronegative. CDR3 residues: CASFVQPTGSEQYF. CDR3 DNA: TGTGCCAGCTTCGTCCAACCGACAGGGTCCGAGCAGTACTTC.